The 12 T cell receptor beta chains in this list originate from one sample, sequenced in a study of cytomegalovirus exposure and HLA in healthy donors. Primers: 60 Vbeta forward and 13 Jbeta reverse. The data were produced by immunoSEQ multiplex PCR, yet TCRdb's version contains in-frame clones alone and is incomplete. Among 130,000 to 150,000 clones listed, 73% were seen once. The sequenced sample was PBMCs. These TCRs come from a woman aged 18 to 35 in good health and CMV-seronegative.

This clone has a single count. J is TRBJ2-3 and V is TRBV27; 12 bases fit TRBD2. Trimming removed 5 bases from V and 0 bases from J; junction bases left unmatched: 3. The CDR3 runs to 16 residues. Per the germline V gene, CDR1 is MNHEY and CDR2 is SMNVEV (reference sequence). CDR3 amino acids: CASSPGLAGSTDTQYF. The DNA for the CDR3 is TGTGCCAGCAGTCCCGGACTAGCGGGAAGCACAGATACGCAGTATTTT.

V gene TRBV7-8 combines with J gene TRBJ2-7, with TRBD1 matching over 10 bases. Germline V gene lookup returns CDR1 SGHVS and CDR2 FQNEAQ. J was trimmed by 4 bases and V by 5 bases; bases with no gene match: 5. This CDR3 is built from 14 residues. CDR3 in amino acids: CASSERDRGYEQYF. The DNA of the CDR3 is TGTGCCAGCAGCGAAAGGGACAGGGGTTACGAGCAGTACTTC.

This sequence joins TRBV28 and TRBJ2-5, with 9 bases fitting TRBD1. After removal of 5 bases from V and 5 bases from J, the junction contained 9 bases not matched to a gene. In germline, CDR1 is MDHEN, CDR2 SYDVKM. The CDR3 consists of 15 residues. This CDR3 reads CASSGYRGRVETQYF. For the CDR3, the DNA is TGTGCCAGCAGTGGGTACAGGGGGCGCGTGGAGACCCAGTACTTC.

This clone was observed a single time. The chain is built from TRBV6-1 and TRBJ1-1; possibly TRBD1 for D (5 bases). V dropped 2 bases and J dropped 1 base, with 11 bases sitting between them. The CDR3 totals 15 residues. The germline V gene has CDR1 MNHNS and CDR2 SASEGT. In DNA, the CDR3 is TGTGCCAGCAGTGAAATTGGAAGGGGGAACACTGAAGCTTTCTTT. Protein product: CASSEIGRGNTEAFF.

The chain has TRBV5-8 and TRBJ2-1; tentatively, D is TRBD2 (6 bases). Trimming removed 4 bases from V and 6 bases from J, with 14 bases in between. CDR3 length: 14 amino acids. Germline V lookup: CDR1 SGHTS, CDR2 YDEGEE. The CDR3 nucleotides read TGTGCCAGCAGCAGAAAGGAGGGTTTCAATGAGCAGTTCTTC. Translation gives CASSRKEGFNEQFF.

The chain carries TRBV2 and TRBJ2-2; D may be TRBD1 (6 bases). Trimming cost V 6 bases and J 1 base, with 9 bases left between them. Germline assignment: CDR1 SNHLY and CDR2 FYNNEI. The CDR3 extends over 14 amino acids. The chain's CDR3 is CASRAQGNTGELFF. The DNA for the CDR3 is TGTGCCAGCAGGGCACAGGGGAACACCGGGGAGCTGTTTTTT.

The chain uses TRBV7-9 and TRBJ2-7, with a weak D call TRBD1 (6 bases). Germline loops: CDR1 SEHNR, CDR2 FQNEAQ (reference sequence). Trimming removed 5 bases from V and 5 bases from J, with 16 bases in between. This CDR3 contains 14 residues. The CDR3 nucleotides are TGTGCCAGCAGCGTCTCCGGGACACTCAACGAGCAGTACTTC. Protein: CASSVSGTLNEQYF.

The V and J genes are TRBV5-1 and TRBJ2-2, with TRBD1 matching over 10 bases. The CDR3 has 14 amino acids. Germline assignment: CDR1 SGHRS and CDR2 YFSETQ. The trim removed 7 bases at V and 6 bases at J, leaving 6 bases unmatched. The CDR3 sequence: CASGLGQGPGELFF. CDR3 sequence (DNA): TGCGCCAGCGGGCTGGGACAGGGGCCCGGGGAGCTGTTTTTT.

This chain links TRBV4-1 with TRBJ1-1; D call uncertain. Trimming removed 2 bases from V and 6 bases from J, with 7 bases in between. The germline V gene has CDR1 MGHRA and CDR2 YSYEKL. CDR3 length: 12 residues. CDR3 region: CASSQPYAEAFF. The CDR3 DNA follows: TGCGCCAGCAGCCAACCCTACGCTGAAGCTTTCTTT.

This chain links TRBV15 with TRBJ1-6, with unresolved D. Per germline, CDR1 LNHNV and CDR2 YYDKDF (reference sequence). V lost 1 base, J lost 0 bases, and 10 bases lay in between. This CDR3 has 17 residues. The CDR3 DNA sequence: TGTGCCACCAGCAGAGTTACGGAGGGCTCCTATAATTCACCCCTCCACTTT. Protein product: CATSRVTEGSYNSPLHF.

This sequence joins TRBV7-9 and TRBJ1-2; the D is unclear. Germline CDR1 is SEHNR and CDR2 is FQNEAQ (reference sequence). This CDR3 is 14 amino acids long. Trimming shortened V by 4 bases and J by 4 bases, and 13 bases separated the two germline ends. The DNA for the CDR3 is TGTGCCAGCAGCTCCTTAAGAGGCCTCTATGGCTACACCTTC. Residues: CASSSLRGLYGYTF.

The V call is TRBV4-2, the J call TRBJ2-5; the D gene is possibly TRBD1 (7 bases). Looked up from germline, CDR1 is LGHNA and CDR2 is YNFKEQ. V lost 3 bases and J lost 1, with 12 bases in between. The CDR3 covers 15 residues. CDR3 coding DNA: TGTGCCAGCAGCCAGAGACAGGGAGGCCAAGAGACCCAGTACTTC. Protein: CASSQRQGGQETQYF.